This T cell receptor (beta chain) comes out of a study of a mutant IDH1 vaccine in newly diagnosed glioma (dated by TCRdb to the early 2020s). For the wider study: Across visits V03 through V10, patients got a total of eight vaccinations, given in weeks 1, 3, 5, 7, 11, 15, 19 and 23. Longitudinal TCRB deep sequencing was done for about two dozen treated patients, wherever samples were available for exploratory analyses. Prior to enrollment, patients had been given standard therapy consisting of radiotherapy alone, temozolomide alone, or radiochemotherapy with temozolomide, with the combination given to most patients. Vaccination was initiated 4-6 weeks after radiotherapy alone, or concurrently with temozolomide cycles in the chemotherapy-containing groups. Of the 30 or so patients who were treated, about 60% were male and 37.5% were female, and the mean age was around 40 years. Peripheral blood was collected at six visits: V03 (baseline), V05, V07, V10, V12 and V13.

The time point label on this specimen signifies: week 11, during vaccination. Each vaccine dose was 300 ug of a 20-mer mutant IDH1 peptide in Montanide, given subcutaneously with topical imiquimod. Donors had newly diagnosed WHO grade 3 or 4 IDH1-mutant astrocytomas with loss of nuclear ATRX. The samples were drawn from NOA16, a multicentre, single-arm, open-label phase I trial in Germany that tested a mutant IDH1 peptide vaccine in humans for the first time. The DNeasy Blood and Tissue Kit was used to extract genomic DNA from EDTA blood for TCRB sequencing. Measured from the cysteine to the phenylalanine, the CDR3 is 15 residues long. Of the read, only the CDR3 DNA is kept; its 45 bases are in frame from base 1. CDR1 and CDR2 are drawn from the germline V gene: SGHVS, FQNEAQ. V loses 5 bases of germline sequence and J loses 2 bases, and the interval between the two ends is 13 bases. The library was built by means of the immunoSEQ multiplex PCR assay. Following the manufacturer's protocol, the hsTCRB Kit was used to amplify rearranged TCR beta chain sequences. TCRB libraries were sequenced on an Illumina MiSeq. As for how the authors treated the data: The proprietary platform of the kit vendor was used for demultiplexing, trimming and gene mapping. TCRdb carries this immuneACCESS record with in-frame sequences only. Its versions omit some clonotypes, under half of them owing to an unresolved V gene in the studies checked, with the rest unexplained. V, J and clone size are those of that table, while D and trimming were read from the DNA. The table for this sample lists tens of thousands of clones; roughly 89% of them were counted only once. About 2.2% of the sample rests with the top ten.

Remarks on this clone: What antigen it recognizes has not been identified. No base-level quality is on record; no much larger clone is a single base apart.

Here is what the overall study found, with its caveats: Immune responses induced by the vaccine were seen in around 93% of patients across multiple MHC alleles. Pseudoprogression seemed to be unrelated to changes in the top peripheral T cell clonotypes found by TCRB sequencing. According to the authors, sample limitations meant that analyses of patient blood samples could not be reproduced. PBMC samples for TCRB deep sequencing were selected based on availability.

Sequenced material: PBMCs, taken from a glioma patient whose treatment included an IDH1 peptide vaccine. The receptor was isolated from a middle-aged man with glioma. The V and J genes are TRBV7-8 and TRBJ1-5; no D gene is confidently identified. The sequenced DNA is TGTGCCAGCAGCCGTGGGGTTTTTGGCAATCAGCCCCAGCATTTT. This translates into CASSRGVFGNQPQHF.